The rows below give T cell receptor beta chains drawn from one sample of a study of cytomegalovirus exposure and HLA in healthy donors. TCRdb's copy holds only in-frame clones and misses some; the assay was immunoSEQ multiplex PCR. The sample shows some 71,000 clones, about two thirds of them seen only once. The material sequenced was PBMCs. The receptors were sampled from a middle-aged man in good health and CMV-seropositive. Both conserved end residues are part of each CDR3. The D gene is left open where the match is weak. For some rows the clone size is stated as once, few or many, or as a class when expanded; others skip it.

clone size	J gene	D gene	V gene	CDR3 DNA	CDR3 protein
NA	TRBJ1-3	NA	TRBV18	TGTGCCAGCCACTTTCCCCAGGCTGGAAACACCATATATTTT	CASHFPQAGNTIYF
NA	TRBJ1-1	NA	TRBV7-2	TGTGCCAGCAGCTGGAGACAGGCGAACACTGAAGCTTTCTTT	CASSWRQANTEAFF
NA	TRBJ1-5	NA	TRBV6-6	TGTGCCAGCAGTACCTCAACACCCCAGGGGAATCAGCCCCAGCATTTT	CASSTSTPQGNQPQHF
NA	TRBJ1-6	NA	TRBV5-1	TGCGCCAGCAGCTTGGCCGGTACAGCTTTTAATTCACCCCTCCACTTT	CASSLAGTAFNSPLHF
NA	TRBJ1-2	NA	TRBV19	TGTGCCACCAACGCAGGGATCAGAAACTATGGCTACACCTTC	CATNAGIRNYGYTF
few	TRBJ1-2	TRBD1	TRBV28	TGTGCCACCGGTGAGAGGAACAGGGGGGCTCATGGCTACACCTTC	CATGERNRGAHGYTF
NA	TRBJ1-2	TRBD1	TRBV27	TGTGCCAGCAGTCAGACAGGGAACTATGGCTACACCTTC	CASSQTGNYGYTF
NA	TRBJ2-3	NA	TRBV5-5	TGTGCCAGCAGCTTCGGGGGAGATACGCAGTATTTT	CASSFGGDTQYF
NA	TRBJ1-5	NA	TRBV4-2	TGTGCCAGCAGCCAAGATTCTGGCAATCAGCCCCAGCATTTT	CASSQDSGNQPQHF
few	TRBJ1-2	NA	TRBV30	TGTGCCTGGACTCAGGGGACCTATGGCTACACCTTC	CAWTQGTYGYTF
NA	TRBJ2-1	TRBD1	TRBV27	TGTGCCAGCAGTTGGGACAGCTCCTACAATGAGCAGTTCTTC	CASSWDSSYNEQFF
NA	TRBJ2-1	NA	TRBV6-5	TGTGCCAGCAGTTACTTCCGTCCAGACAATGAGCAGTTCTTC	CASSYFRPDNEQFF
few	TRBJ2-3	NA	TRBV5-1	TGCGCCAGCAGTCCTAGCACAGATACGCAGTATTTT	CASSPSTDTQYF
NA	TRBJ2-1	TRBD1	TRBV10-1	TGCGCCAGCAGACCCTTCGACAGGGACAATGAGCAGTTCTTC	CASRPFDRDNEQFF
NA	TRBJ2-3	NA	TRBV5-1	TGCGCCAGCAGCTTGGTCGGAGGGGGCGCGCGGACAGATACGCAGTATTTT	CASSLVGGGARTDTQYF
NA	TRBJ1-6	NA	TRBV19	TGTGCCAGTAGAGGGACCGGGGGTAATTCACCCCTCCACTTT	CASRGTGGNSPLHF
NA	TRBJ1-1	NA	TRBV11-2	TGTGCCGGCATGGGGGCCTTGAACACTGAAGCTTTCTTT	CAGMGALNTEAFF
NA	TRBJ1-2	TRBD1	TRBV5-1	TGCGCCAGCAGTGATCGAGACAGGGGGCTTGGCTACACCTTC	CASSDRDRGLGYTF
NA	TRBJ2-7	TRBD1	TRBV6-5	TGTGCCAGCAGTTACTCGAGAACAGGGGGATGGGAGCAGTACTTC	CASSYSRTGGWEQYF
NA	TRBJ1-5	NA	TRBV11-2	TGTGCCAGCAGCTTAGAACAGAATCAGCCCCAGCATTTT	CASSLEQNQPQHF
NA	TRBJ1-2	TRBD1	TRBV5-4	TGTGCCAGCAGCTTGGCCAGGGGGGCAGGTTATAACTATGGCTACACCTTC	CASSLARGAGYNYGYTF
NA	TRBJ2-3	NA	TRBV6-1	TGTGCCAGCAGTGAAGCTGTCTTTATTCTAGACGATTTT	CASSEAVFILDDF
NA	TRBJ1-1	NA	TRBV19	TGTGCCAGTACCTACGGGGGAAACACTGAAGCTTTCTTT	CASTYGGNTEAFF
NA	TRBJ2-1	TRBD2	TRBV28	TGTGCCAGCAGCCGAGGCGGGGGAGGCCCCTACAATGAGCAGTTCTTC	CASSRGGGGPYNEQFF
NA	TRBJ2-2	TRBD2	TRBV10-3	TGTGCCAACCGGGAGGACACCGGGGAGCTGTTTTTT	CANREDTGELFF
NA	TRBJ1-2	TRBD1	TRBV4-3	TGCGCCAGCAGCCAAGACAAGGGACAGTTATATGGCTACACCTTC	CASSQDKGQLYGYTF
NA	TRBJ2-7	TRBD2	TRBV7-6	TGTGCCAGCAGCTTAGGGACTAGCGGGGGCCCCGACGAGCAGTACTTC	CASSLGTSGGPDEQYF
once	TRBJ2-5	NA	TRBV29-1	TGCAGCGTTGAGACGGGAGCGGTGATGGAGACCCAGTACTTC	CSVETGAVMETQYF
NA	TRBJ1-1	NA	TRBV7-8	TGTGCCAGCAGCGCTGCCCAGGGTTTGAACACTGAAGCTTTCTTT	CASSAAQGLNTEAFF
NA	TRBJ2-2	NA	TRBV5-1	TGCGCCAGCAGCTTGGGTCAGGGCGCGAACACCGGGGAGCTGTTTTTT	CASSLGQGANTGELFF
NA	TRBJ2-3	TRBD1	TRBV15	TGTGCCACCAGCTATTACAGGGGGCGAAACACAGATACGCAGTATTTT	CATSYYRGRNTDTQYF